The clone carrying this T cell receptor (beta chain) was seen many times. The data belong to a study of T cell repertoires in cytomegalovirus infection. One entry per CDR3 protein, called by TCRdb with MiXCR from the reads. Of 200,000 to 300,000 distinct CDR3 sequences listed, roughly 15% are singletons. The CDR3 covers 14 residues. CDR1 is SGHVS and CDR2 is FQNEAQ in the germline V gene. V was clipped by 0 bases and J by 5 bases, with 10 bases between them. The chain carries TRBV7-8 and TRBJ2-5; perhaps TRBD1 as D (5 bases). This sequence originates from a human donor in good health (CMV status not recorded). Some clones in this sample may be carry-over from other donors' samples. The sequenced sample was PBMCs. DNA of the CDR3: TGTGCCAGCAGCTTAGCAAAGGGGCGGGAGACCCAGTACTTC. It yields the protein CASSLAKGRETQYF.